The 19 T cell receptor beta chains in this list originate from one sample, sequenced in a study of blood T cells in healthy people across ages. Through a sample-barcoded 5' primer and a J-beta primer mix, a second PCR was run for roughly 7 to 12 cycles. A single record per CDR3 protein comes from TCRdb applying MiXCR to the 5' RACE reads. The data hold 700,000 to 850,000 distinct CDR3 sequences, with 50% to 65% observed a single time. Material: blood. These receptors were obtained from an elderly man in good health.

This clonotype was counted many times. This CDR3 reads CASSSPFGGEQYF. CDR3 DNA sequence: TGTGCCAGCAGCTCCCCCTTTGGGGGCGAGCAGTACTTC. The chain has TRBV7-2 and TRBJ2-5; D may be TRBD1 or TRBD2 (5 bases each). The end of the DNA is better explained by TRBJ2-7, so the J call may be wrong. The CDR3 spans 13 residues. Germline-derived CDR1 and CDR2 are SGHTA and FQGNSA.

CDR3 in amino acids: CARSYRSAYEQYF. CDR3 DNA: TGTGCCAGAAGCTATCGATCAGCGTACGAGCAGTACTTC. V usage is TRBV28 and J usage is TRBJ2-5; the D is unclear. Near its end, the DNA agrees better with TRBJ2-7, so the J call may be wrong. This CDR3 has 13 amino acids. The V gene's germline CDR1 is MDHEN and CDR2 SYDVKM.

The V and J genes are TRBV20-1 and TRBJ1-2; TRBD1 aligns across 8 bases. This CDR3 has 14 residues. Germline CDR1 DFQATT, CDR2 SNEGSKA (reference sequence). Losses at the gene ends were 6 bases for V and 0 bases for J; bases not matched to a gene: 6. This chain's CDR3 is CSAYGQGTNYGYTF. The CDR3 DNA sequence: TGCAGTGCGTACGGACAGGGAACTAACTATGGCTACACCTTC.

The chain links TRBV10-3 to TRBJ1-6; 7 bases match TRBD1. With 2 bases clipped from V and 3 bases from J, the junction kept 7 bases outside the gene matches. CDR3 size: 17 residues. CDR1 is ENHRY, CDR2 SYGVKD, per germline. In DNA form, the CDR3 reads TGTGCCATCAGTGAGGGGGACAGCGGGCGCTATAATTCACCCCTCCACTTT. Protein: CAISEGDSGRYNSPLHF.

J is TRBJ2-7 and V is TRBV12-3 or TRBV12-4; D gene unclear. V lost 6 bases and J lost 4, with 13 bases in between. The CDR3 length is 13 residues. CDR3 bases: TGTGCCAGCAGACCAGCCCCTAGTTACGAGCAGTACTTC. Residues: CASRPAPSYEQYF.

The table lists this clonotype with a few counts. The rearrangement uses TRBV5-1 and TRBJ2-7; weak D call: TRBD2 (6 bases). The CDR3 totals 13 residues. Trimming took 8 bases from V and 4 from J, leaving 16 bases between them. Germline CDR1 and CDR2: SGHRS and YFSETQ. CDR3 sequence: CASRIAEGYEQYF. The DNA for the CDR3 is TGCGCCAGTCGAATAGCGGAAGGTTACGAGCAGTACTTC.

CDR3 sequence (DNA): TGTGCTAGTGGTTTGGGCTCGACAGGGGAGGGCAATCAGCCCCAGCATTTT. Its translation: CASGLGSTGEGNQPQHF. The chain employs TRBV12-5 and TRBJ1-5; 8 positions match TRBD1. CDR1 and CDR2 (germline): LGHNT, FRNRAP. The V gene end was trimmed by 1 base and the J gene end by 2 bases; junction bases not matched to a gene: 7. The CDR3 consists of 17 residues.

The chain has TRBV27 and TRBJ2-7; D assignment may be TRBD1 or TRBD2 (6 bases each). Germline CDR1 MNHEY, CDR2 SMNVEV (reference sequence). Trimming cost V 5 bases and J 7 bases, with 24 bases left between them. The CDR3 is made up of 16 amino acids. CDR3 residues: CASSSIPGAVYNEQYF. Written as DNA, the CDR3 is TGTGCCAGCAGTAGTATCCCGGGGGCCGTTTACAATGAGCAGTACTTC.

This clonotype was counted only a few times. The chain links TRBV6-5 to TRBJ1-4; D might be TRBD1 (6 bases). CDR3 size: 15 residues. Trimming took 6 bases from V and 1 from J, leaving 12 bases between them. Germline V gene sequence: CDR1 MNHEY, CDR2 SVGAGI. The CDR3 spells CASSLYRETNEKLFF. In nucleotides, the CDR3 is TGTGCCAGCAGCCTTTACAGGGAAACTAATGAAAAACTGTTTTTT.

J is TRBJ2-5 and V is TRBV7-6; weak D call: TRBD2 (5 bases). The CDR3 extends over 16 amino acids. Germline values: CDR1 SGHVS, CDR2 FNYEAQ. With 0 bases removed from V and 1 base from J, the gap between germline ends came to 12 bases. CDR3 in amino acids: CASSLAPSRLQETQYF. The DNA of the CDR3 is TGTGCCAGCAGCTTAGCTCCTAGCAGACTCCAAGAGACCCAGTACTTC.

The chain carries TRBV7-9 and TRBJ2-4, with 7 nucleotides matching TRBD2. The tail of the sequence fits TRBJ2-7 better, so the J call may be wrong. CDR3 length equals 16 residues. Germline-derived CDR1 and CDR2 are SEHNR and FQNEAQ (reference sequence). The CDR3 is CASSIWTSKESYEQYF. CDR3 DNA sequence: TGTGCCAGCAGCATATGGACTAGTAAGGAGTCCTACGAGCAGTACTTC.

The J gene is TRBJ2-6, the V gene TRBV7-9, with 8 positions matching TRBD2. CDR3 length equals 17 residues. Germline CDR1 SEHNR, CDR2 FQNEAQ (reference sequence). V dropped 3 bases and J dropped 0; count of bases not matched to a gene: 4. In nucleotides, the CDR3 is TGTGCCAGCAGCTTCGGACTAGCCACCTCTGGGGCCAACGTCCTGACTTTC. It translates to CASSFGLATSGANVLTF.

As DNA, the CDR3 is TGTGCCAGCAGCTTAGCGGCTCAGAGCGGGAGCTACGAGCAGTACTTC. This sequence encodes CASSLAAQSGSYEQYF. V usage is TRBV7-6 and J usage is TRBJ2-7; 8 nucleotides agree with TRBD2. V was clipped by 0 bases and J by 3 bases; unmatched bases: 7. CDR3 length equals 16 residues. Germline CDR1 is SGHVS and CDR2 is FNYEAQ.

The gene calls are TRBV9 and TRBJ2-1, with D tentatively TRBD1 (5 bases). The V gene lost 0 bases and the J gene lost 3 bases, with 25 bases spanning the gap. CDR1 is SGDLS and CDR2 is YYNGEE in the germline V gene. This CDR3 contains 20 residues. As DNA, the CDR3 is TGTGCCAGCAGCGTAGCTATAGGGGATGCCCGAAACCTCCTCTACAATGAGCAGTTCTTC. Protein: CASSVAIGDARNLLYNEQFF.

This clonotype was seen a few times. The rearrangement links TRBV11-2 to TRBJ2-4; perhaps TRBD1 as D (5 bases). The CDR3 consists of 14 residues. Trimming cost V 1 base and J 6 bases, with 10 bases left between them. CDR1 and CDR2 from the germline V gene are SGHAT and FQNNGV. In nucleotides, the CDR3 is TGTGCCAGCAGCTTAGGGCAGGGAATAAACATTCAGTACTTC. Amino acid sequence: CASSLGQGINIQYF.

CDR3 DNA sequence: TGTGCCAGCAGCCTGGGGCAGGCGGAGACCCAGTACTTC. This translates into CASSLGQAETQYF. The chain couples TRBV7-2 to TRBJ2-5, with D tentatively TRBD1 (5 bases). CDR3 size: 13 residues. V dropped 5 bases and J dropped 5 bases, with 12 bases sitting between them. Germline values: CDR1 SGHTA, CDR2 FQGNSA.

The rearrangement uses TRBV5-1 and TRBJ2-3; D uncertain. Deletions cut 6 bases from V and 1 base from J, with 6 bases between. The germline V gene has CDR1 SGHRS and CDR2 YFSETQ. The CDR3 is made up of 12 amino acids. The CDR3 DNA follows: TGCGCCAGCACTTTAGGCACAGATACGCAGTATTTT. Encoded protein: CASTLGTDTQYF.

The rearrangement links TRBV5-5 to TRBJ2-2; TRBD1 aligns across 8 bases. CDR1 and CDR2 from the germline V gene are SGHKS and YYEKEE (reference sequence). This CDR3 has 16 amino acids. Trimming cost V 0 bases and J 1 base; bases outside gene matches: 2. CDR3 sequence reads: CASSLGQGQNTGELFF. The CDR3 bases are TGTGCCAGCAGCTTGGGACAGGGGCAGAACACCGGGGAGCTGTTTTTT.

This rearrangement joins TRBV6-2 or TRBV6-3 to TRBJ2-1; 8 bases are a match to TRBD2. V was clipped by 0 bases and J by 7 bases; unmatched bases: 11. Germline V CDR1 and CDR2: MNHEY, SVGEGT. The CDR3 length is 17 residues. For the CDR3, the DNA is TGTGCCAGCAGTTACTCAGGGGCGGGTGAGCGGGGGAATGAGCAGTTCTTC. This translates into CASSYSGAGERGNEQFF.